Presented here are 17 T cell receptor beta chains from one specimen sequenced in a study of PD-1 blockade in classical Hodgkin lymphoma. Sequenced by immunoSEQ multiplex PCR; TCRdb stores in-frame clones only, minus some. The sample records about 97,000 clones, 80% to 85% being singletons. Each and every patient relapsed after autologous stem cell transplantation, and patients got differing brentuximab vedotin exposure. The sequencing used peripheral blood mononuclear cells (PBMCs), collected at baseline. The source is a human donor with classical Hodgkin lymphoma.

The chain carries TRBV7-2 and TRBJ2-5; 7 bases fit TRBD1. The CDR3 totals 14 residues. The V gene's germline CDR1 is SGHTA and CDR2 FQGNSA. The ends lost 2 bases at V and 3 bases at J; junction bases unmatched: 3. The CDR3 sequence is CASSLFGQEETQYF. CDR3 nucleotide sequence: TGTGCCAGCAGCTTATTTGGACAGGAAGAGACCCAGTACTTC.

The CDR3 nucleotides read TGTGCCAGCAGCCGATCACAGGGGGGATCCTACAATGAGCAGTTCTTC. Encoded protein: CASSRSQGGSYNEQFF. The chain uses TRBV7-2 and TRBJ2-1; 8 nucleotides agree with TRBD1. Germline lookup yields CDR1 SGHTA and CDR2 FQGNSA. With V trimmed by 5 bases and J by 1 base, 7 bases remained unmatched. The CDR3 runs to 16 residues.

V usage is TRBV29-1 and J usage is TRBJ2-3; D ambiguous. This CDR3 contains 12 residues. V lost 8 bases and J 3 bases, leaving 12 bases between the germline ends. From germline, CDR1 is SQVTM and CDR2 ANQGSEA. The CDR3 coding sequence is TGCAGCCTCGCGCGGACGACAGATACGCAGTATTTT. Residues: CSLARTTDTQYF.

The V gene is TRBV2, the J gene TRBJ2-5; 7 bases are shared with TRBD2. CDR1 is SNHLY and CDR2 is FYNNEI in the germline V gene. The CDR3 totals 15 residues. The J segment lost 2 bases and the V segment lost 8 bases, leaving 11 bases of the junction unmatched. CDR3 region: CASGEGGYPQETQYF. The CDR3 DNA sequence: TGTGCCAGCGGCGAGGGAGGGTACCCACAAGAGACCCAGTACTTC.

The chain combines TRBV9 with TRBJ1-1, with D unclear. Germline-derived CDR1 and CDR2 are SGDLS and YYNGEE. V was pared by 3 bases and J by 4 bases, with 7 bases between. The CDR3 sequence is 12 residues long. In DNA form, the CDR3 reads TGTGCCAGCAGCGGAGGGTCCACTGAAGCTTTCTTT. It encodes CASSGGSTEAFF.

V gene TRBV4-2 combines with J gene TRBJ1-2; 8 bases agree with TRBD1. This CDR3 has 14 amino acids. The germline CDR1 and CDR2 sequences are LGHNA and YNFKEQ. The J segment lost 6 bases and the V segment lost 4 bases, leaving 7 bases of the junction unmatched. The CDR3 DNA reads TGTGCCAGCAGCCCAACAGGGGGATTCGATGGCTACACCTTC. As protein: CASSPTGGFDGYTF.

The chain has TRBV4-1 and TRBJ2-7; 14 bases fit TRBD2. V shed 1 base, J shed 1 base, and the junction held 0 bases outside the gene matches. Germline V gives CDR1 MGHRA, CDR2 YSYEKL. The CDR3 covers 16 residues. The CDR3 region is CASSQGTSGRSYEQYF. The CDR3, as DNA: TGCGCCAGCAGCCAAGGGACTAGCGGGAGGTCCTACGAGCAGTACTTC.

The chain couples TRBV6-1 to TRBJ2-7; 7 bases are a match to TRBD1. There are 13 residues in the CDR3. After removal of 6 bases from V and 3 bases from J, the junction contained 5 bases not matched to a gene. Per the germline V gene, CDR1 is MNHNS and CDR2 is SASEGT. The CDR3 DNA reads TGTGCCAGCAGGACCCGGGACAGCTACGAGCAGTACTTC. Its translation: CASRTRDSYEQYF.

This clone has only a few counts. The V call is TRBV6-1, the J call TRBJ1-5; 7 positions match TRBD1. The CDR3 has 15 residues. CDR1 is MNHNS, CDR2 SASEGT, per germline. V trimming: 6 bases; J trimming: 5 bases; junction bases outside the gene matches: 10. CDR3 protein: CASRRQGGNDQPQHF. The CDR3 nucleotides read TGTGCCAGCAGGCGACAGGGAGGGAACGATCAGCCCCAGCATTTT.

V usage is TRBV27 and J usage is TRBJ2-1; 7 nucleotides line up with TRBD2. The V gene end was trimmed by 8 bases and the J gene end by 4 bases; junction bases not matched to a gene: 8. Germline V CDR1 and CDR2: MNHEY, SMNVEV (reference sequence). CDR3 size: 14 residues. CDR3 sequence (DNA): TGTGCCAGCCAACCGGGACTACAGTACAATGAGCAGTTCTTC. Translation gives CASQPGLQYNEQFF.

CDR3 loop: CSVGETANSPLHF. CDR3 sequence (DNA): TGCAGCGTGGGGGAGACAGCAAATTCACCCCTCCACTTT. This rearrangement joins TRBV29-1 to TRBJ1-6; the D gene is possibly TRBD1 (5 bases). The CDR3 contains 13 residues. Germline CDR1 and CDR2: SQVTM and ANQGSEA. V was trimmed by 6 bases and J by 7 bases, leaving 13 bases between them.

This chain joins TRBV14 and TRBJ1-3, with D unclear. This CDR3 comprises 19 residues. Germline V CDR1 and CDR2: SGHDN, FVKESK. V lost 0 bases, J lost 0 bases, and 18 bases lay in between. CDR3 sequence reads: CASSQEGMGILLSGNTIYF. The DNA for the CDR3 is TGTGCCAGCAGCCAAGAGGGGATGGGCATCCTACTCTCTGGAAACACCATATATTTT.

The chain combines TRBV9 with TRBJ2-7; 9 positions match TRBD2. The CDR3 contains 14 residues. J lost 7 bases, V lost 4 bases, and 9 bases had no gene match. Germline assignment: CDR1 SGDLS and CDR2 YYNGEE. In DNA form, the CDR3 reads TGTGCCAGCAGCCTGAGCCGGCTAGCGGGAGAGCAGTACTTC. Encoded protein: CASSLSRLAGEQYF.

J is TRBJ2-1 and V is TRBV11-2; 12 nucleotides line up with TRBD2. V lost 6 bases, J lost 2 bases, and 2 bases stayed unmatched. The CDR3 extends over 15 amino acids. CDR1 and CDR2 (germline): SGHAT, FQNNGV. CDR3 sequence (DNA): TGTGCCAGCAGTACTAGCGGGAGGACCTACAATGAGCAGTTCTTC. It encodes CASSTSGRTYNEQFF. The full variable domain, with the rest looked up from reference TRBV11-2 and TRBJ2-1, is EAGVAQSPRYKIIEKRQSVAFWCNPISGHATLYWYQQILGQGPKLLIQFQNNGVVDDSQLPKDRFSAERLKGVDSTLKIQPAKLEDSAVYLCASSTSGRTYNEQFFGPGTRLTVL.

V and J are TRBV4-1 and TRBJ1-2; D call uncertain. The CDR3 extends over 14 amino acids. Trimming removed 3 bases at V and 8 bases at J, with 16 bases between. Germline V CDR1 and CDR2: MGHRA, YSYEKL. CDR3 residues: CASSHRRDGLGYTF. For the CDR3, the DNA is TGCGCCAGCAGCCACCGACGAGACGGCCTGGGCTACACCTTC.

Written as DNA, the CDR3 is TGTGCCAGCCGTACCCTAGGGTCCTCGAACACCGGGGAGCTGTTTTTT. Protein sequence: CASRTLGSSNTGELFF. The chain joins TRBV11-1 to TRBJ2-2, with D hard to call. Germline CDR1 reads SGHAT; CDR2 reads FQDESV (reference sequence). Between the trimmed V and J ends, which lost 8 bases and 0 bases, there was a span of 16 bases. There are 16 residues in the CDR3.

The chain uses TRBV5-4 and TRBJ2-3; D gene ambiguous. Trimming pared 4 bases from V and 1 base from J, leaving 13 bases between. CDR3 length equals 15 residues. The germline V gene has CDR1 SGHNT and CDR2 YYREEE (reference sequence). CDR3 loop: CASSAESSRTDTQYF. The CDR3 DNA sequence: TGTGCCAGCAGCGCAGAGTCTTCACGCACAGATACGCAGTATTTT.